Detailed here is one T cell receptor beta chain. Its target is unknown. Trimming left V 5 bases short and J 8 bases short, with 13 bases between. CDR3 length equals 13 residues. In germline, CDR1 is SSHAT, CDR2 FNYEAQ (reference sequence). Naive CD8 cells comprised CD45RO-negative, CCR7-positively selected cells, excluding terminally differentiated effector memory CD45RA+ cells. These data originate in a study of shared clonotypes between healthy human individuals. Study-wide points: Naive subsets tended to show greater estimated richness than memory subsets. Naive CD4 clonotype sharing across several donors was about 5%.

This table comes from immunoSEQ multiplex PCR, and its TCRdb copy is limited to in-frame clones, with some not included. The table includes more than 2 million clones, 90% to 95% detected once. Input material: naive CD8+ T cells from PBMCs. V usage is TRBV7-7 and J usage is TRBJ2-1, with D possibly being TRBD2 (6 bases). The clonotype comes from a man between 18 and 29 years old in good health. Some clones in this sample may be carry-over from other donors' samples. The CDR3 region is CASSARLDYEQFF. The CDR3 DNA reads as TGTGCCAGCAGCGCTAGACTAGATTATGAGCAGTTCTTC.